This T cell receptor (beta chain) emerged from a study of graft-versus-host responses after intestinal transplantation. As concerns this clone: Its target is not known.

The CDR3 is 16 residues long. With V trimmed by 2 bases and J by 4 bases, 3 bases remained unmatched. Germline CDR1 reads MRHNA; CDR2 reads SNTAGT. Assay: immunoSEQ multiplex PCR; the TCRdb copy retains only in-frame clones and omits some. This sample has 130,000 to 150,000 clones; approximately 91% occur once, and the top ten carry 0.19%. This specimen was unstimulated CD4+ T cells sorted from spleen or lymph node cells, taken before intestinal transplant. The V and J genes are TRBV6-4 and TRBJ2-1, with 12 bases aligning to TRBD2. The receptor was isolated from a human donor who received an intestinal transplant. The CDR3 sequence is CASSDRTSGNYNEQFF. The CDR3 DNA is TGTGCCAGCAGTGACAGGACTAGCGGGAATTACAATGAGCAGTTCTTC.